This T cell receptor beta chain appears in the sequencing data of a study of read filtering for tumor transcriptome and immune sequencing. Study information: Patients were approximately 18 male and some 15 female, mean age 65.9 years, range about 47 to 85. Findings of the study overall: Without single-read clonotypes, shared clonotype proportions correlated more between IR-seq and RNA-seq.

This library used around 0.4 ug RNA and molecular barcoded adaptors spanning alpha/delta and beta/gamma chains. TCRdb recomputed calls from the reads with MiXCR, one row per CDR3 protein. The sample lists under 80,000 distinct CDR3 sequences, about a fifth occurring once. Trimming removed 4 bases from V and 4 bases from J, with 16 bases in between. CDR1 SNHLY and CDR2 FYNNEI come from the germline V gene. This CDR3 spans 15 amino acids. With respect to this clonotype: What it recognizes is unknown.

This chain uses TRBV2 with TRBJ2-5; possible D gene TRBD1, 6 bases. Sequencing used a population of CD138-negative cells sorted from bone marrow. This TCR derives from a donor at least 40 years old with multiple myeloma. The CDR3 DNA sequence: TGTGCCAGCAGTGCCCCAGGGGTTCAGACAGAGACCCAGTACTTC. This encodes CASSAPGVQTETQYF. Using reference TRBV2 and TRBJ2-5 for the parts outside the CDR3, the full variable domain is EPEVTQTPSHQVTQMGQEVILRCVPISNHLYFYWYRQILGQKVEFLVSFYNNEISEKSEIFDDQFSVERPDGSNFTLKIRSTKLEDSAMYFCASSAPGVQTETQYFGPGTRLLVL.